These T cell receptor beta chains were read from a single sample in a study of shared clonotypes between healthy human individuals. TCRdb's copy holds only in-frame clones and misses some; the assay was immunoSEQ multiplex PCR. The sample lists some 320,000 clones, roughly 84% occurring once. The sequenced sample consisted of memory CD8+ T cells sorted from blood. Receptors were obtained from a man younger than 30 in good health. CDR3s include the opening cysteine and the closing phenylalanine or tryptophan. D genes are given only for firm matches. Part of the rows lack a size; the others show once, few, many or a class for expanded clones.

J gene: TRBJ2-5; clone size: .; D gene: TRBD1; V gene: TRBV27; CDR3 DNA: TGTGCCAGCAGTACCGGGACAGGGCAGCAAGAGACCCAGTACTTC; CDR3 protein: CASSTGTGQQETQYF
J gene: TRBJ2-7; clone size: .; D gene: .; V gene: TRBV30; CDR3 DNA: TGTGCCTGGAGTGACAGTTACGAGCAGTACTTC; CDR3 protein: CAWSDSYEQYF
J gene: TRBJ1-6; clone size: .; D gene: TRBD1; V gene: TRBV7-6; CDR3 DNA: TGTGCCAGCAGCTTAGGACAGGGATATAATTCACCCCTCCACTTT; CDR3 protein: CASSLGQGYNSPLHF
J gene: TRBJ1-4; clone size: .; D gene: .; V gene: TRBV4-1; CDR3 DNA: TGCGCCAGCAGCCAGGGGACCGAAGGTATTGAAAAACTGTTTTTT; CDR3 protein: CASSQGTEGIEKLFF
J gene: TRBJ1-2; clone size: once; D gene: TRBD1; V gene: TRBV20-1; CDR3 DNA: TGCAGTGCTACGACAGGGGTCGGCTACACCTTC; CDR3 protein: CSATTGVGYTF
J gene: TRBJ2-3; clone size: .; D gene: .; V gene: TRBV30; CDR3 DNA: TGTGCCTGGTCCCGGGGGACAGATACGCAGTATTTT; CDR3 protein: CAWSRGTDTQYF
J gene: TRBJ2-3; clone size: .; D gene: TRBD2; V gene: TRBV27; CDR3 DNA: TGTGCCAGCAGGCTAGCGGGAGCGAGCACAGATACGCAGTATTTT; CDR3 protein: CASRLAGASTDTQYF
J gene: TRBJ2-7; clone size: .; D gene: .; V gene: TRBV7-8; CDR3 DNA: TGTGCCAGCAGCAAACAGACAGGACTCTCCTACGAGCAGTACTTC; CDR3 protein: CASSKQTGLSYEQYF
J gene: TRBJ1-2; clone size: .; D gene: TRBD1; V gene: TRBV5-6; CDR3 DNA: TGTGCCAGCAGCTTGTACCCCGGGACAGGGGACTATGGCTACACCTTC; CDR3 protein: CASSLYPGTGDYGYTF
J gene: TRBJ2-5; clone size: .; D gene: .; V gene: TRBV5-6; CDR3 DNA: TGTGCCAGCAGTACTGATTCGATGGGTCAAGAGACCCAGTACTTC; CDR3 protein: CASSTDSMGQETQYF